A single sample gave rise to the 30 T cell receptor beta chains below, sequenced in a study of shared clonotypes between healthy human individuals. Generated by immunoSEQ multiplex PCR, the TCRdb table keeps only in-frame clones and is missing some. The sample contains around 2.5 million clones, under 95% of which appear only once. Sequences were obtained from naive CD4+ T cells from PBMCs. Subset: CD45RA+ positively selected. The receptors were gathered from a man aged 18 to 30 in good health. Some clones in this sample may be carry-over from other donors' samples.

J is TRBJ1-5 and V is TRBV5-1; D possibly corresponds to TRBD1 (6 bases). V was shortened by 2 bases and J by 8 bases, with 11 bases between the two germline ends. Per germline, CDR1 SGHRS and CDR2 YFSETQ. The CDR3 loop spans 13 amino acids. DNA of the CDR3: TGCGCCAGCAGCTTACTTGGGGGCGAGCCCCAGCATTTT. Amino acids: CASSLLGGEPQHF.

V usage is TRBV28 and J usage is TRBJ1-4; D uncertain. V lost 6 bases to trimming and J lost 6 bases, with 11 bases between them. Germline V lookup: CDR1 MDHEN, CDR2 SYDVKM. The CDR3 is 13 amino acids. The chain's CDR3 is CASSPQTHEKLFF. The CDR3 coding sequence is TGTGCCAGCAGCCCCCAGACCCATGAAAAACTGTTTTTT. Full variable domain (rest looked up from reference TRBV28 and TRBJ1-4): DVKVTQSSRYLVKRTGEKVFLECVQDMDHENMFWYRQDPGLGLRLIYFSYDVKMKEKGDIPEGYSVSREKKERFSLILESASTNQTSMYLCASSPQTHEKLFFGSGTQLSVL.

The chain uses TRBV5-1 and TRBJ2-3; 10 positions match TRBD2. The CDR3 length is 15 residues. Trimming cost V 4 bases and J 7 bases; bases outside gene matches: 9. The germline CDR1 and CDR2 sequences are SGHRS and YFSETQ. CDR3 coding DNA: TGCGCCAGCAGCACCACTAGCGGGGTCCAAAATACGCAGTATTTT. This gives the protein CASSTTSGVQNTQYF.

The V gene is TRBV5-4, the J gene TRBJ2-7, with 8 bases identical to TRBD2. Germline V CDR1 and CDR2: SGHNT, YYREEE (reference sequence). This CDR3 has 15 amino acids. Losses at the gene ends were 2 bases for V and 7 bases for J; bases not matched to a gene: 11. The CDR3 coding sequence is TGTGCCAGCAGCTTAACTAGACTCCCGGGGGGGGAGCAGTACTTC. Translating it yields CASSLTRLPGGEQYF.

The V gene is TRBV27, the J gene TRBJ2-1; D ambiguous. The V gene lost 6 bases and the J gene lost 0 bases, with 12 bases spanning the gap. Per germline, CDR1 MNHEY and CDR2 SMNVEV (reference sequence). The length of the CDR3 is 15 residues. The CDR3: CASRPYLSSYNEQFF. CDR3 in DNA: TGTGCCAGCAGACCCTACCTCAGCTCCTACAATGAGCAGTTCTTC.

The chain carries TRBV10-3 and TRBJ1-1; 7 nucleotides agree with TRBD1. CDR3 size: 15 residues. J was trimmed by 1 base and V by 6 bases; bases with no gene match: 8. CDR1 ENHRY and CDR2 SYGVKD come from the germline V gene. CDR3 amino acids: CAISLRQGRNTEAFF. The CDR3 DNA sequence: TGTGCCATCAGCCTCAGACAGGGTCGGAACACTGAAGCTTTCTTT.

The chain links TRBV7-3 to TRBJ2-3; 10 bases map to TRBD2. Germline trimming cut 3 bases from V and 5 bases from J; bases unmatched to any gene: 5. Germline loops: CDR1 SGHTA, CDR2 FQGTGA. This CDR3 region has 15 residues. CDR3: CASSFTSGAIDTQYF. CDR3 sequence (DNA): TGTGCCAGCAGCTTCACTAGCGGGGCCATAGATACGCAGTATTTT.

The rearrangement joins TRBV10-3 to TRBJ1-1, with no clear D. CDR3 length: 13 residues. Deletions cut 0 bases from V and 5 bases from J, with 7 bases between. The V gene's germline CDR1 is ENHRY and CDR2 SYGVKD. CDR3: CAISESRRTEAFF. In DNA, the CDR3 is TGTGCCATCAGTGAGTCGCGGAGGACTGAAGCTTTCTTT.

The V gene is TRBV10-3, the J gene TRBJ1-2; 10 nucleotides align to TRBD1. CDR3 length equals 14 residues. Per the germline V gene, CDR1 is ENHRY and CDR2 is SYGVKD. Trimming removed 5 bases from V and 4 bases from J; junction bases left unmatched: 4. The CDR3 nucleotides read TGTGCCATCAGTTGGGACAGGGGTACCTATGGCTACACCTTC. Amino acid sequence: CAISWDRGTYGYTF.

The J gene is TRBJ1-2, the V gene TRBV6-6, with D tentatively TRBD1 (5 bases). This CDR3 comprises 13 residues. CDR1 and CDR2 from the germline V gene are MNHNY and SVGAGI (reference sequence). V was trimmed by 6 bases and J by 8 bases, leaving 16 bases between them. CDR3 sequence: CASRSTGRGGYTF. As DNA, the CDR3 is TGTGCCAGCAGGAGTACAGGAAGGGGAGGCTACACCTTC.

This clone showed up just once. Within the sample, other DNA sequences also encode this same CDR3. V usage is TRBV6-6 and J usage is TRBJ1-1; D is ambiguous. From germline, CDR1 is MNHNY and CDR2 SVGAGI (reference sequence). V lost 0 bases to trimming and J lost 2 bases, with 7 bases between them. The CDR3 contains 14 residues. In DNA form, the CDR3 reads TGTGCCAGCAGTTACTCCGGCAGTAACACTGAAGCTTTCTTT. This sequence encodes CASSYSGSNTEAFF.

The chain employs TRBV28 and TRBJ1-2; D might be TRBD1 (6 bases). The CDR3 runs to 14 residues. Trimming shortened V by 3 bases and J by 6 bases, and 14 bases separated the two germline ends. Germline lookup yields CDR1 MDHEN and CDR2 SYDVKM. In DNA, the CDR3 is TGTGCCAGCAGTTTCTCCCCAGGGGTAAATGGCTACACCTTC. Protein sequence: CASSFSPGVNGYTF.

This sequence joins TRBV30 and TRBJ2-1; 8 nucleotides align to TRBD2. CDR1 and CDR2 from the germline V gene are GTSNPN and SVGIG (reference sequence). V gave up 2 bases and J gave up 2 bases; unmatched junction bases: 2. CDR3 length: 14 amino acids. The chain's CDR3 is CAWSPGLAYNEQFF. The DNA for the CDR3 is TGTGCCTGGAGTCCGGGACTAGCCTACAATGAGCAGTTCTTC.

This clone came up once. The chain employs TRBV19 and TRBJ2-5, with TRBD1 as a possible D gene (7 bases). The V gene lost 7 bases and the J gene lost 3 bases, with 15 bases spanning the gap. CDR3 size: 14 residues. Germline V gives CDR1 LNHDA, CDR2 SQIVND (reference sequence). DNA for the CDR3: TGTGCCAGTACAGATGGGGGGACAGAAGAGACCCAGTACTTC. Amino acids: CASTDGGTEETQYF. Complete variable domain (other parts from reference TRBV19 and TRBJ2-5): DGGITQSPKYLFRKEGQNVTLSCEQNLNHDAMYWYRQDPGQGLRLIYYSQIVNDFQKGDIAEGYSVSREKKESFPLTVTSAQKNPTAFYLCASTDGGTEETQYFGPGTRLLVL.

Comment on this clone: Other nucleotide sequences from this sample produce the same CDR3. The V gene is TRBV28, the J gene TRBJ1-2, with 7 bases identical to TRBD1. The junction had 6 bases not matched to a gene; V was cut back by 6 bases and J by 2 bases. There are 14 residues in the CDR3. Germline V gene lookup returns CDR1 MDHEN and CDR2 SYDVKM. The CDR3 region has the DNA TGTGCCAGCAGCTCCCCGGGACAGAACTATGGCTACACCTTC. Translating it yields CASSSPGQNYGYTF.

The CDR3 spells CASKTTGPPEAFF. CDR3 sequence (DNA): TGTGCCAGCAAAACGACAGGGCCCCCTGAAGCTTTCTTT. V is TRBV28 and J is TRBJ1-1; 7 bases are a match to TRBD1. The CDR3 is 13 amino acids. V dropped 7 bases and J dropped 6; count of bases not matched to a gene: 8. CDR1 is MDHEN and CDR2 is SYDVKM in the germline V gene.

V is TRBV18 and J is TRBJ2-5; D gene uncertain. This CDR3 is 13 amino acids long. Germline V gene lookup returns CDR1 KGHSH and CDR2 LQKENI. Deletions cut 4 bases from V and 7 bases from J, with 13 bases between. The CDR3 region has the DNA TGTGCCAGCTCACGTAACCCCATCGGGACCCAGTACTTC. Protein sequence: CASSRNPIGTQYF.

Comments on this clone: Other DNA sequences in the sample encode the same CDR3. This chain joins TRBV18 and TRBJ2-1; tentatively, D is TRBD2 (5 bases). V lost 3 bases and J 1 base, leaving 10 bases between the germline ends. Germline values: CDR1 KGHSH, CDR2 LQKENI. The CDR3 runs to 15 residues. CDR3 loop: CASSPREGSYNEQFF. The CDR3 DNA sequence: TGTGCCAGCTCACCCCGGGAAGGGTCCTACAATGAGCAGTTCTTC.

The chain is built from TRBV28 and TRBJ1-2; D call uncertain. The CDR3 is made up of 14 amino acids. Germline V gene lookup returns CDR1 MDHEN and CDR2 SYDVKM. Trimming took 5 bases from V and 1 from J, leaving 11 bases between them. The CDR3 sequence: CASSVPSNNYGYTF. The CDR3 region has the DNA TGTGCCAGCAGTGTCCCCTCCAATAACTATGGCTACACCTTC.

CDR3 sequence reads: CASSSTGTSGRNEQFF. In DNA form, the CDR3 reads TGTGCCAGCAGCTCAACCGGGACTAGCGGGAGGAATGAGCAGTTCTTC. The genes are TRBV9 and TRBJ2-1; 15 bases match TRBD2. The germline V gene encodes CDR1 SGDLS and CDR2 YYNGEE. The CDR3 covers 16 residues. V trimming: 4 bases; J trimming: 7 bases; junction bases outside the gene matches: 6.

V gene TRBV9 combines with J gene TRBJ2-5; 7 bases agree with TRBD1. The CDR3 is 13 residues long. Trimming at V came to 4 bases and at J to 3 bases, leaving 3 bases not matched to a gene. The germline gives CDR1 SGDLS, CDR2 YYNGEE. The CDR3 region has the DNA TGTGCCAGCAGCTTAGGGACAGAAGAGACCCAGTACTTC. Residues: CASSLGTEETQYF. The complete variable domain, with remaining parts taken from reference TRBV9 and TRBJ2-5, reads DSGVTQTPKHLITATGQRVTLRCSPRSGDLSVYWYQQSLDQGLQFLIQYYNGEERAKGNILERFSAQQFPDLHSELNLSSLELGDSALYFCASSLGTEETQYFGPGTRLLVL.

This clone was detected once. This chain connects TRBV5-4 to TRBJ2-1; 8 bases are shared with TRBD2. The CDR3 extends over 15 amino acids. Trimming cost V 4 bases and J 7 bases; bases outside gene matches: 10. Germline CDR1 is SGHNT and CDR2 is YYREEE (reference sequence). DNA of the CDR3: TGTGCCAGCAGCGAGGCGGGTCCGGGGGGGAATGAGCAGTTCTTC. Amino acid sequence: CASSEAGPGGNEQFF.

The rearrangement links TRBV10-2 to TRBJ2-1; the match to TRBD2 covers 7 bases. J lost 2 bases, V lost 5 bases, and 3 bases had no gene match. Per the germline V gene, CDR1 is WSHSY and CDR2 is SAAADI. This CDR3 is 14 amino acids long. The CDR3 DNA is TGCGCCAGCAGTCGACTAGCAACCTACAATGAGCAGTTCTTC. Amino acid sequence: CASSRLATYNEQFF.

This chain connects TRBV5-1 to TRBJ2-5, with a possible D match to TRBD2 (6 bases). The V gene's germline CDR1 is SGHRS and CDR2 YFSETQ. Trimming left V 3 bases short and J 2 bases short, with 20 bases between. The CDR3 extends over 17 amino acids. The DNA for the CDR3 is TGCGCCAGCAGCTACGGGAGACAGCAGAAACCGCAAGAGACCCAGTACTTC. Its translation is CASSYGRQQKPQETQYF.

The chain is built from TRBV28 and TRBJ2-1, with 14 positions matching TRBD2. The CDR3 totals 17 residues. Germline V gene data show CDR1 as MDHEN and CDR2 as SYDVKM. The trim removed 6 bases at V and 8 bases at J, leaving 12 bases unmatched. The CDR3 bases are TGTGCCAGCAGGGAAAAAGGGACTAGCGGGAGTCTGCATGAGCAGTTCTTC. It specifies CASREKGTSGSLHEQFF.

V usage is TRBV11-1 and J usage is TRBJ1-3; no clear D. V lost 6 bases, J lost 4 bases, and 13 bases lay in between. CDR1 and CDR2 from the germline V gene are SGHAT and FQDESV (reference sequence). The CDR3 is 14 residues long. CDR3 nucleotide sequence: TGTGCCAGCAGTTCAGGATTATTCGGAAACACCATATATTTT. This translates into CASSSGLFGNTIYF.

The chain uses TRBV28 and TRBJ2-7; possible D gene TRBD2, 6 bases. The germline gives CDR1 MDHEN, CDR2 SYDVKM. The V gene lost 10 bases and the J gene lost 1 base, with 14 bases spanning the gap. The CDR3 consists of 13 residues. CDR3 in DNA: TGTGCCACCAAATACGGAGGGTCCTACGAGCAGTACTTC. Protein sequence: CATKYGGSYEQYF.

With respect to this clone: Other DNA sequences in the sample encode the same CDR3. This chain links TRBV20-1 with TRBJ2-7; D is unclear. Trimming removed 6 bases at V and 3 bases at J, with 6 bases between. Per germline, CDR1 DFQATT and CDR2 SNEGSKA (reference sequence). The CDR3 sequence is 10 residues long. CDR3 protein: CSAQDYEQYF. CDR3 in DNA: TGCAGTGCCCAGGACTACGAGCAGTACTTC.

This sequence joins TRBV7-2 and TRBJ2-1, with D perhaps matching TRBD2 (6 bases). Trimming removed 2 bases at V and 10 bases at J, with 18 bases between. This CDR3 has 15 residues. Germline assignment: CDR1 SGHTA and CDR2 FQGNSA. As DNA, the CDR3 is TGTGCCAGCAGCTTATTCCGAGGGACTGGGGACGAGCAGTTCTTC. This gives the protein CASSLFRGTGDEQFF.

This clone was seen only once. Here the CDR3 DNA reads TGTGCCAGCAGCCGGGGAGGGTATCCTAACTATGGCTACACCTTC. It encodes CASSRGGYPNYGYTF. The chain recombines TRBV28 with TRBJ1-2; unclear D gene. V was cut by 6 bases and J by 0 bases, with 14 bases left in between. The germline V gene encodes CDR1 MDHEN and CDR2 SYDVKM. The CDR3 covers 15 residues.